This T cell receptor (beta chain) was sequenced for a study of T cells expressing NK-cell markers. The overall study: CD3+CD56+NKG2C+, CD3+CD56+NKG2C- and CD3+CD56-NKG2C+ T cells, once sorted, supplied the TCR beta repertoires.

Germline CDR1 reads MDHEN; CDR2 reads SYDVKM. CDR3 length: 13 amino acids. Following a re-call of the 5' RACE reads, TCRdb has one entry per CDR3 protein and lacks DNA. Its table lists 500,000 to 600,000 distinct CDR3 sequences. This chain joins TRBV28 and TRBJ2-7; TCRdb lists TRBD1, though no DNA is available to test this call. The source material was blood T cells: a sorted CD56 or NKG2C T cell subset, CD4+ or CD8+ T cells, or bulk PBMC T cells (not recorded which). This clonotype originated in a man aged 18 to 30 in good health. CDR3 sequence reads: CASTTLGGYEQYF. Drawing the rest from reference TRBV28 and TRBJ2-7, the complete variable domain is DVKVTQSSRYLVKRTGEKVFLECVQDMDHENMFWYRQDPGLGLRLIYFSYDVKMKEKGDIPEGYSVSREKKERFSLILESASTNQTSMYLCASTTLGGYEQYFGPGTRLTVT.